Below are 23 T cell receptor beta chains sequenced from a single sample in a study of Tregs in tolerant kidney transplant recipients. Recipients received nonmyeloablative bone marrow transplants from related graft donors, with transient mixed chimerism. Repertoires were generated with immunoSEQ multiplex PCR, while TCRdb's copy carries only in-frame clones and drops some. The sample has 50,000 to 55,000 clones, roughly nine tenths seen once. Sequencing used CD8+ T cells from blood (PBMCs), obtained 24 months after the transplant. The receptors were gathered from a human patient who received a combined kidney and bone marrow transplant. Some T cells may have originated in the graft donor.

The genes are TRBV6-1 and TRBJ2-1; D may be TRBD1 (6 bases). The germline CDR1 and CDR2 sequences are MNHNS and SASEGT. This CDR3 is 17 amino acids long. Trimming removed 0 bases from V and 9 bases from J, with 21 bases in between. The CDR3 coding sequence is TGTGCCAGCAGTGAAGCGCAGTTTATTATCAGGGGAAGTGAGCAGTTCTTC. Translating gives CASSEAQFIIRGSEQFF.

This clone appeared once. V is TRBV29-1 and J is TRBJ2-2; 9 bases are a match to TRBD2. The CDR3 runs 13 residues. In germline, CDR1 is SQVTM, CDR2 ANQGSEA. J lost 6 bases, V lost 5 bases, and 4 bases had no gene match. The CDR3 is CSVWAGGPGELFF. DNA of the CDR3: TGCAGCGTTTGGGCGGGGGGGCCCGGGGAGCTGTTTTTT.

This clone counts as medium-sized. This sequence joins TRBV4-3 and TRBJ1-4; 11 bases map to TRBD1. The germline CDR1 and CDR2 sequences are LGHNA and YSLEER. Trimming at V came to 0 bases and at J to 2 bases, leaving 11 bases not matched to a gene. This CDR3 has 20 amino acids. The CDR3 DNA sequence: TGCGCCAGCAGCCAAGATCTAATAGGGACAGGGGGGTTTACTAATGAAAAACTGTTTTTT. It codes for CASSQDLIGTGGFTNEKLFF.

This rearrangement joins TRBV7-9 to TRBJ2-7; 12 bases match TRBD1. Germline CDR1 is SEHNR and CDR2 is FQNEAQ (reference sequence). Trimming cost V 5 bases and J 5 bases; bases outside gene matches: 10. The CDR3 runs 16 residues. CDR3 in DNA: TGTGCCAGCAGCCCGGGACAGGGGGCAATAACTAACGAGCAGTACTTC. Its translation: CASSPGQGAITNEQYF.

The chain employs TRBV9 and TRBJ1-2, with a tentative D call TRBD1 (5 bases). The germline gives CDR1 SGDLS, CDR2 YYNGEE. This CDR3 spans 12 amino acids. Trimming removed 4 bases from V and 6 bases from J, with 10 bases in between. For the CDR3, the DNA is TGTGCCAGCAGCTTCCGGGGGGATGGCTACACCTTC. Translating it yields CASSFRGDGYTF.

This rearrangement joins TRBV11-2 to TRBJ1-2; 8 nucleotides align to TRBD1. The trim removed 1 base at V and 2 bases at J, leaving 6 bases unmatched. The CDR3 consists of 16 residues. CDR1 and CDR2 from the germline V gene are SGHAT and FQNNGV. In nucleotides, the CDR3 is TGTGCCAGCAGCTTAGGCCCCGGGACAGGCAACTATGGCTACACCTTC. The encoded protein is CASSLGPGTGNYGYTF.

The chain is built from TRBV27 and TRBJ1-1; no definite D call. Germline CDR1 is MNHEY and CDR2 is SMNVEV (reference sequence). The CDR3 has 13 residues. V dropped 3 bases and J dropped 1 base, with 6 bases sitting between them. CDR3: CASSFSRNTEAFF. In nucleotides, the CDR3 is TGTGCCAGCAGTTTTAGCAGGAACACTGAAGCTTTCTTT.

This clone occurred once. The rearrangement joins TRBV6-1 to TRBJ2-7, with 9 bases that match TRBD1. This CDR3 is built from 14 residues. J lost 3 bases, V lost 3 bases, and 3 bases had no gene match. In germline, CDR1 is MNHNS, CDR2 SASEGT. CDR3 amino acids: CASSEDRGNYEQYF. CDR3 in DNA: TGTGCCAGCAGTGAGGACAGGGGTAACTACGAGCAGTACTTC.

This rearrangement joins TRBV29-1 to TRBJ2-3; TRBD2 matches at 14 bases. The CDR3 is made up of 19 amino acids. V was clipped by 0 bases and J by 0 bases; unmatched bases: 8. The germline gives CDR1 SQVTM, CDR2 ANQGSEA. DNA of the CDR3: TGCAGCGTTGAAGACGAGACTAGCGGGAGGGCCCGGAGCACAGATACGCAGTATTTT. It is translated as CSVEDETSGRARSTDTQYF.

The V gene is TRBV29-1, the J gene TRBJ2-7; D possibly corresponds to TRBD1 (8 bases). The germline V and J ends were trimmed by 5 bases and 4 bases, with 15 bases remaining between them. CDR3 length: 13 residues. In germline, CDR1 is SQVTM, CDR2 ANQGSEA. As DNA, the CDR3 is TGCAGCGTTCTCACAGGGGGGGAGTACGAGCAGTACTTC. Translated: CSVLTGGEYEQYF.

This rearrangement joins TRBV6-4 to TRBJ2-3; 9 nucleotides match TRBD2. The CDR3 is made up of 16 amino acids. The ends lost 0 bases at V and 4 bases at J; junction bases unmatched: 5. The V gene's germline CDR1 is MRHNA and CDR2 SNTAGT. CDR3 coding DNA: TGTGCCAGCAGTGACTCTAATAGCGGGGGCCCAGATACGCAGTATTTT. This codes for CASSDSNSGGPDTQYF.

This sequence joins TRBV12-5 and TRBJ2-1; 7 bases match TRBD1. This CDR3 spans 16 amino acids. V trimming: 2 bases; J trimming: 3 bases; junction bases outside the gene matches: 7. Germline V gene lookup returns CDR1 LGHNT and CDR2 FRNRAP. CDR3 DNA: TGTGCTAGTGGTTTGTACAGGGGAACCTACTACAATGAGCAGTTCTTC. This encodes CASGLYRGTYYNEQFF.

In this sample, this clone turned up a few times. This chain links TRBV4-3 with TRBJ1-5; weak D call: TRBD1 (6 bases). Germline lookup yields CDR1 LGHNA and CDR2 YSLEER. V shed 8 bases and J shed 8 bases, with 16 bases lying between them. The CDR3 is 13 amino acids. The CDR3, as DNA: TGCGCCAGCGCACAGGGTGACGGGGAGCCCCAGCATTTT. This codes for CASAQGDGEPQHF.

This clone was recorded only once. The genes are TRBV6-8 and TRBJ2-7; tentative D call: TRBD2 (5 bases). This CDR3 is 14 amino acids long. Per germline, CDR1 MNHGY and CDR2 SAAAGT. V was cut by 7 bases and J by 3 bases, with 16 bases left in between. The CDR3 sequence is CASTPPEVFYEQYF. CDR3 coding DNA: TGTGCCAGCACCCCGCCGGAGGTTTTCTACGAGCAGTACTTC.

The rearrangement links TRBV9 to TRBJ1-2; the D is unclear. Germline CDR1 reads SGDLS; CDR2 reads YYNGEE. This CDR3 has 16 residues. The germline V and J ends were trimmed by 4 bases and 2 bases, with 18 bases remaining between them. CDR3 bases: TGTGCCAGCAGCCCCGAGGGAGGGTACATGAACTATGGCTACACCTTC. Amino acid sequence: CASSPEGGYMNYGYTF.

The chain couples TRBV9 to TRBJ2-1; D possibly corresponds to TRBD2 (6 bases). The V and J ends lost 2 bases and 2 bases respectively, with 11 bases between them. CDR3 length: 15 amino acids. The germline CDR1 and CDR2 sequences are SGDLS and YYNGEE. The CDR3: CASSVMGGAYNEQFF. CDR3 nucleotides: TGTGCCAGCAGCGTTATGGGGGGTGCCTACAATGAGCAGTTCTTC.

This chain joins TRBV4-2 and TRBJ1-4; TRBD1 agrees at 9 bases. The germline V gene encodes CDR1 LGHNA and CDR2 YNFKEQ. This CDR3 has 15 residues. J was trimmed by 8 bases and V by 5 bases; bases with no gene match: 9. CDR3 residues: CASSEAGQGGEKLFF. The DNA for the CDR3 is TGTGCCAGCAGCGAAGCGGGACAGGGAGGGGAAAAACTGTTTTTT.

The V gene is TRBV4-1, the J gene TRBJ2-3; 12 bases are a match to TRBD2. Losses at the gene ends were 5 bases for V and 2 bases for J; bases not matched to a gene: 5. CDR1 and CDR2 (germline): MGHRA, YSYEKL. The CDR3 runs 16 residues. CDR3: CASSKTSGGPTDTQYF. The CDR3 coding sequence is TGCGCCAGCAGCAAGACTAGCGGGGGCCCCACAGATACGCAGTATTTT.

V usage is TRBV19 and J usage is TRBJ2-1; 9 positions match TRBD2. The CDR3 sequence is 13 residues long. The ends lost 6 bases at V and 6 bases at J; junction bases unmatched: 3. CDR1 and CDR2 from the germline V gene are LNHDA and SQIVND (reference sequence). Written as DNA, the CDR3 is TGTGCCAGTAGCCTAGCGGGACTCAATGAGCAGTTCTTC. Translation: CASSLAGLNEQFF.

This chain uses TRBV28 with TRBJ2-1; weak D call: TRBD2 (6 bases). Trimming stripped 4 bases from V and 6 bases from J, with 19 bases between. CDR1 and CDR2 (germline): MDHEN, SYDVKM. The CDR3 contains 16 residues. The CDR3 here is CASSSLTRGELNEQFF. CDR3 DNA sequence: TGTGCCAGCAGTTCCTTGACTCGCGGGGAACTCAATGAGCAGTTCTTC.

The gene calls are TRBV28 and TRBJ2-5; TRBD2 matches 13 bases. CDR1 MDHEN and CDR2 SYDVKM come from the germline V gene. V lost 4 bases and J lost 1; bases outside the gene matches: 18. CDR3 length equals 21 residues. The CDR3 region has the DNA TGTGCCAGCAGTTCAGGGGTATTTTACGGGACTAGCGGGGATATCCAAGAGACCCAGTACTTC. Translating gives CASSSGVFYGTSGDIQETQYF.

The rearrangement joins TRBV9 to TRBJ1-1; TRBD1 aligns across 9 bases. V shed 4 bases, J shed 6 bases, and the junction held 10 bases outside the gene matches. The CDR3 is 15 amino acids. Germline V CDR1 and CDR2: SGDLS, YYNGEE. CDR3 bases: TGTGCCAGCAGCCCACATGGGACAGGGATAGCTGAAGCTTTCTTT. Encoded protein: CASSPHGTGIAEAFF.

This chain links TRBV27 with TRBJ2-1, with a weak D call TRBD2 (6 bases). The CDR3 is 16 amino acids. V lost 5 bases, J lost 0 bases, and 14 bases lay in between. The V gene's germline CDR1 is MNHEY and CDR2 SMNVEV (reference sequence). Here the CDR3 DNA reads TGTGCCAGCAGTCCCCTGGGAGGAACCTCCTACAATGAGCAGTTCTTC. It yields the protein CASSPLGGTSYNEQFF.